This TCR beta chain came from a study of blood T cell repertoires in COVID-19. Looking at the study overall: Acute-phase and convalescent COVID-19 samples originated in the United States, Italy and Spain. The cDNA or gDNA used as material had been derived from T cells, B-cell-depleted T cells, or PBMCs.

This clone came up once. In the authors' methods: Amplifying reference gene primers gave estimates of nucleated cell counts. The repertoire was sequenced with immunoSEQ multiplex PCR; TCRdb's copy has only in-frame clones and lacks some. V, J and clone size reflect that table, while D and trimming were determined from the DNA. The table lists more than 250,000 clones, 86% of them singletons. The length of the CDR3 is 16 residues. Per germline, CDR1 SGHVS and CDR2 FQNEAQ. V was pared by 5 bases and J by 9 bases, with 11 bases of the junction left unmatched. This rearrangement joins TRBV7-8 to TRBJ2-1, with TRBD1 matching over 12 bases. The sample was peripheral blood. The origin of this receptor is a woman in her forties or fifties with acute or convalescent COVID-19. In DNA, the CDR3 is TGTGCCAGCAGCATGACGTGGGACAGGGGGCTTCTTGAGCAGTTCTTC. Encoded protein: CASSMTWDRGLLEQFF.